The 8 T cell receptor beta chains reported below all come from one sample, sequenced in a study of T cell repertoires in cytomegalovirus infection. TCRdb redid the calling of the reads with MiXCR, one entry per CDR3 protein. The data show 480,000 or so distinct CDR3 sequences, approximately 11% seen once. The sequencing input was PBMCs. Every receptor here comes from a human donor in good health (CMV status not recorded). Some clones in this sample may be carry-over from other donors' samples.

As DNA, the CDR3 is TGTGCCAGCAGTGAGGCCAACGGGGACACTGAAGCTTTCTTT. Residues: CASSEANGDTEAFF. This sequence joins TRBV2 and TRBJ1-1; D remains ambiguous. In germline, CDR1 is SNHLY, CDR2 FYNNEI. This CDR3 is built from 14 residues. V gave up 3 bases and J gave up 3 bases, with 11 bases separating them.

The CDR3 protein is CASSGTGGSADTQYF. Here the CDR3 DNA reads TGTGCCAGCAGTGGGACAGGGGGAAGCGCAGATACGCAGTATTTT. This chain links TRBV2 with TRBJ2-3; TRBD1 matches at 10 bases. Germline values: CDR1 SNHLY, CDR2 FYNNEI. J was trimmed by 4 bases and V by 4 bases; bases with no gene match: 5. The CDR3 runs 15 residues.

The table lists this clonotype with many counts. The chain employs TRBV5-1 and TRBJ1-4; tentatively, D is TRBD1 (6 bases). CDR3 length equals 14 residues. The V and J ends lost 5 bases and 2 bases respectively, with 10 bases between them. CDR1 and CDR2 (germline): SGHRS, YFSETQ. CDR3 DNA sequence: TGCGCCAGCAGGAGGGACACTACTAATGAAAAACTGTTTTTT. This sequence encodes CASRRDTTNEKLFF.

This clonotype was picked up many times. V usage is TRBV7-2 and J usage is TRBJ1-1; TRBD1 matches at 11 bases. J lost 2 bases, V lost 3 bases, and 8 bases had no gene match. Germline assignment: CDR1 SGHTA and CDR2 FQGNSA. The CDR3 has 17 residues. The CDR3 nucleotides are TGTGCCAGCAGCTTTCTGGACAGGGGGCGGCACAACACTGAAGCTTTCTTT. It translates to CASSFLDRGRHNTEAFF.

This clonotype has at least ten counts. The V gene is TRBV7-2, the J gene TRBJ2-3; 10 bases fit TRBD2. V dropped 3 bases and J dropped 2; count of bases not matched to a gene: 11. This CDR3 is built from 18 residues. Germline values: CDR1 SGHTA, CDR2 FQGNSA. For the CDR3, the DNA is TGTGCCAGCAGCTTGCCGAGCGGGGGGGCATTGTACACAGATACGCAGTATTTT. Amino acid sequence: CASSLPSGGALYTDTQYF.

CDR3 DNA: TGTGCCAGCAGCTTTGGACAGGGGATCAATACGCAGTATTTT. Translating it yields CASSFGQGINTQYF. This chain uses TRBV7-6 with TRBJ2-3; 9 positions agree with TRBD1. V was clipped by 3 bases and J by 7 bases; unmatched bases: 5. Per the germline V gene, CDR1 is SGHVS and CDR2 is FNYEAQ. The CDR3 is 14 amino acids.

This clonotype was counted only a few times. The V and J genes are TRBV28 and TRBJ1-1; a weak D match, TRBD1 (6 bases). This CDR3 has 14 amino acids. Germline values: CDR1 MDHEN, CDR2 SYDVKM. V dropped 3 bases and J dropped 4 bases, with 12 bases sitting between them. CDR3 in DNA: TGTGCCAGCAGTTTCGTAGACAGGCCCACTGAAGCTTTCTTT. It encodes CASSFVDRPTEAFF.

This clonotype was found a few times. The chain uses TRBV2 and TRBJ2-3; D may correspond to TRBD1 or TRBD2 (5 bases each). V was cut by 6 bases and J by 3 bases, with 13 bases left in between. The CDR3 contains 14 residues. Per germline, CDR1 SNHLY and CDR2 FYNNEI. The CDR3 is CASSALGETDTQYF. The CDR3 DNA reads as TGTGCCAGCAGCGCCCTGGGGGAGACAGATACGCAGTATTTT.